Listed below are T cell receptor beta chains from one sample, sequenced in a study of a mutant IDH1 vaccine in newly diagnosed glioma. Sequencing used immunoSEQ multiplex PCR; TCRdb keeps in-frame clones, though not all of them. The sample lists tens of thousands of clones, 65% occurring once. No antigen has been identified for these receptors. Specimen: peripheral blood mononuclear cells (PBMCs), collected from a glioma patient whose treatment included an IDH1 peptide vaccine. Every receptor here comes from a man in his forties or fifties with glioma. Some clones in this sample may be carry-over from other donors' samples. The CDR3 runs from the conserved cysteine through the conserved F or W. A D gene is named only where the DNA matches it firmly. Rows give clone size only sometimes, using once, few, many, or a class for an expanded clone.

CASTPRWGYGYTF	TGTGCCAGCACTCCACGGTGGGGATATGGCTACACCTTC	TRBJ1-2	.	TRBV6-5	.
CASSHPGVNYGYTF	TGTGCCAGTAGTCACCCCGGAGTCAACTATGGCTACACCTTC	TRBJ1-2	.	TRBV19	.
CASSQDGPSGGRVNEQYF	TGTGCCAGCAGCCAAGATGGGCCTAGCGGGGGGCGAGTAAACGAGCAGTACTTC	TRBJ2-7	few	TRBV4-2	TRBD2
CATSRGTYEQYF	TGTGCCACCTCGCGGGGGACTTACGAGCAGTACTTC	TRBJ2-7	.	TRBV11-2	TRBD2
CASSYSKGAYEQYF	TGTGCCAGCAGTTACTCGAAAGGGGCGTACGAGCAGTACTTC	TRBJ2-7	.	TRBV6-6	.
CASSLVSLEGTEAFF	TGTGCCAGCAGCTTGGTATCCCTGGAAGGTACTGAAGCTTTCTTT	TRBJ1-1	.	TRBV5-5	.
CASSRTDYNEQFF	TGTGCCAGCAGCCGTACGGATTACAATGAGCAGTTCTTC	TRBJ2-1	.	TRBV6-5	.
CAWTGSYEQYF	TGTGCCTGGACCGGATCCTACGAGCAGTACTTC	TRBJ2-7	few	TRBV30	.
CASSPPGTTNEKLFF	TGTGCCAGCTCACCACCGGGCACAACTAATGAAAAACTGTTTTTT	TRBJ1-4	.	TRBV18	.
CASSPGQGSYGYTF	TGCGCCAGCAGCCCAGGACAGGGGAGCTATGGCTACACCTTC	TRBJ1-2	.	TRBV5-1	TRBD1
CASSPRTSGGTRAYNEQFF	TGTGCCAGCAGCCCCCGGACTAGCGGGGGTACTCGGGCCTACAATGAGCAGTTCTTC	TRBJ2-1	.	TRBV9	TRBD2
CSARVQENTEAFF	TGCAGCGCCCGGGTACAGGAGAACACTGAAGCTTTCTTT	TRBJ1-1	.	TRBV29-1	.
CASSWGDGNSYTF	TGCGCCAGCAGCTGGGGGGACGGAAACAGCTACACCTTC	TRBJ1-2	.	TRBV5-1	.
CASSVVQAGYNEQFF	TGTGCCAGCAGCGTAGTACAGGCGGGCTACAATGAGCAGTTCTTC	TRBJ2-1	.	TRBV9	.
CASSRDGPGELFF	TGTGCCAGCAGCCGGGACGGCCCCGGGGAGCTGTTTTTT	TRBJ2-2	.	TRBV7-2	.
CASSPPGGSNSPLHF	TGTGCCAGCTCCCCACCGGGGGGAAGTAATTCACCCCTCCACTTT	TRBJ1-6	few	TRBV18	.
CASMYTARRTNEKLFF	TGTGCCAGTATGTATACGGCTAGAAGAACTAATGAAAAACTGTTTTTT	TRBJ1-4	.	TRBV19	.
CASTPGGHHYEQYF	TGTGCCAGCACCCCGGGGGGACACCACTACGAGCAGTACTTC	TRBJ2-7	few	TRBV6-5	.
CASSSTGELFF	TGTGCCAGCAGCAGTACCGGGGAGCTGTTTTTT	TRBJ2-2	once	TRBV6-1	.
CASSYRGWDSPLHF	TGTGCCAGCAGTTACAGGGGGTGGGATTCACCCCTCCACTTT	TRBJ1-6	.	TRBV6-5	.
CASMGQAKDEQYF	TGTGCCAGCATGGGACAGGCGAAGGACGAGCAGTACTTC	TRBJ2-7	.	TRBV6-1	TRBD1
CASSGTSGGRETQYF	TGTGCCAGTAGTGGGACAAGCGGGGGGCGGGAGACCCAGTACTTC	TRBJ2-5	few	TRBV19	TRBD2
CASSLESSMVVEQYF	TGCGCCAGCAGCTTGGAGTCTAGCATGGTAGTCGAGCAGTACTTC	TRBJ2-7	.	TRBV5-1	.